This T cell receptor (beta chain) was observed in a study of blood T cell repertoires in COVID-19. Study details: From the United States, Italy and Spain came samples of acute and convalescent COVID-19. T cells, B-cell-depleted T cells, or PBMCs provided the cDNA or gDNA that served as material.

CDR3 length: 16 residues. CDR1 is LNHDA and CDR2 is SQIVND in the germline V gene (reference sequence). Trimming removed 4 bases at V and 4 bases at J, with 16 bases between. This clone occurred once. Per the original methods: Amplification with reference gene primers provided the estimates of nucleated cell counts. Sequenced by immunoSEQ multiplex PCR; TCRdb stores in-frame clones only, minus some. That table supplies the V and J calls and clone size; D and trimming were determined from the DNA. Of about 80,000 clones detected, 82% appear once; the ten largest clones hold approximately 33%. This chain connects TRBV19 to TRBJ2-2, with D possibly matching TRBD1 (6 bases). The source material was peripheral blood. The receptor comes from a woman between 65 and 79 years old with acute or convalescent COVID-19. The CDR3 protein is CASSTSGIGGTGELFF. The CDR3 nucleotides are TGTGCCAGTAGTACCAGCGGCATAGGGGGCACCGGGGAGCTGTTTTTT. The whole variable domain, filled in from reference TRBV19 and TRBJ2-2, reads DGGITQSPKYLFRKEGQNVTLSCEQNLNHDAMYWYRQDPGQGLRLIYYSQIVNDFQKGDIAEGYSVSREKKESFPLTVTSAQKNPTAFYLCASSTSGIGGTGELFFGEGSRLTVL.